Below are 7 T cell receptor beta chains sequenced from a single sample in a study of metastatic and nonmetastatic thyroid tumors. All patients were treatment-naive before thyroid surgery. Using MiXCR, TCRdb reanalyzed the PCR reads. The sample consists of 43,000 or so clones, roughly 15% of them appearing once. Sequencing used blood. Receptors originate from a female donor with papillary thyroid cancer or a benign thyroid nodule (not recorded which). Some clones in this sample may be carry-over from other donors' samples.

The chain recombines TRBV3-1 with TRBJ2-4, with D possibly being TRBD1 or TRBD2 (5 bases each). CDR1 LGHDT and CDR2 YNNKEL come from the germline V gene (reference sequence). The CDR3 loop spans 13 amino acids. V was pared by 4 bases and J by 8 bases, with 12 bases between. This CDR3 is CASSPRDLDIQYF. CDR3 nucleotide sequence: TGTGCCAGCAGCCCCCGGGACCTAGACATTCAGTACTTC.

At least ten counts were recorded for this clone. The rearrangement uses TRBV10-1 and TRBJ1-4; TRBD1 is a possible D gene (5 bases). The CDR3 is 15 amino acids. V lost 6 bases and J 5 bases, leaving 16 bases between the germline ends. Germline V gene lookup returns CDR1 WNHNN and CDR2 SYGVQD (reference sequence). CDR3 bases: TGCGCCAGCAGCCCGGGGCGGGCGTCAAATGAAAAACTGTTTTTT. This sequence encodes CASSPGRASNEKLFF.

This clone was seen at least ten times. The CDR3 DNA is TGTGCCAGCAGCCTGGGACTAGCGGGAGACAATGAGCAGTTCTTC. Translating gives CASSLGLAGDNEQFF. The J gene is TRBJ2-1, the V gene TRBV11-2, with 14 bases aligning to TRBD2. V was pared by 5 bases and J by 5 bases, with 2 bases of the junction left unmatched. This CDR3 contains 15 residues. Germline CDR1 reads SGHAT; CDR2 reads FQNNGV. Based on the CDR3 plus reference TRBV11-2 and TRBJ2-1, the full variable domain is EAGVAQSPRYKIIEKRQSVAFWCNPISGHATLYWYQQILGQGPKLLIQFQNNGVVDDSQLPKDRFSAERLKGVDSTLKIQPAKLEDSAVYLCASSLGLAGDNEQFFGPGTRLTVL.

Ten or more counts support this clone. The rearrangement uses TRBV6-5 and TRBJ1-5; 11 nucleotides align to TRBD1. This CDR3 spans 18 amino acids. The J segment lost 1 base and the V segment lost 6 bases, leaving 11 bases of the junction unmatched. Germline CDR1 and CDR2: MNHEY and SVGAGI. The CDR3 loop reads CASSPGQGAGLSNQPQHF. In nucleotides, the CDR3 is TGTGCCAGCAGCCCCGGACAGGGGGCTGGTTTAAGCAATCAGCCCCAGCATTTT.

This clone was detected many times. The J gene is TRBJ2-5, the V gene TRBV6-1; D gene uncertain. This CDR3 has 14 residues. V was shortened by 4 bases and J by 2 bases, with 11 bases between the two germline ends. The germline V gene encodes CDR1 MNHNS and CDR2 SASEGT. The chain's CDR3 is CASSVGLGQETQYF. The CDR3 DNA follows: TGTGCCAGCAGTGTAGGGTTGGGACAAGAGACCCAGTACTTC.

This clone was counted at least ten times. This chain uses TRBV20-1 with TRBJ2-7; maybe TRBD2 (6 bases). The CDR3 totals 14 residues. With 5 bases removed from V and 5 bases from J, the gap between germline ends came to 19 bases. From germline, CDR1 is DFQATT and CDR2 SNEGSKA (reference sequence). The DNA for the CDR3 is TGCAGTGCTGTCCCGGGACTTTCAGGCGACGAGCAGTACTTC. Its translation is CSAVPGLSGDEQYF.

J is TRBJ1-4 and V is TRBV3-1; possibly TRBD1 for D (6 bases). V lost 4 bases to trimming and J lost 7 bases, with 19 bases between them. Per the germline V gene, CDR1 is LGHDT and CDR2 is YNNKEL (reference sequence). CDR3 length equals 16 residues. The CDR3 nucleotides read TGTGCCAGCAGCCGCGGGTATCAGGGGCTGGGTGAAAAACTGTTTTTT. Its protein is CASSRGYQGLGEKLFF. Together with reference TRBV3-1 and TRBJ1-4, the CDR3 gives the full variable domain: DTAVSQTPKYLVTQMGNDKSIKCEQNLGHDTMYWYKQDSKKFLKIMFSYNNKELIINETVPNRFSPKSPDKAHLNLHINSLELGDSAVYFCASSRGYQGLGEKLFFGSGTQLSVL.